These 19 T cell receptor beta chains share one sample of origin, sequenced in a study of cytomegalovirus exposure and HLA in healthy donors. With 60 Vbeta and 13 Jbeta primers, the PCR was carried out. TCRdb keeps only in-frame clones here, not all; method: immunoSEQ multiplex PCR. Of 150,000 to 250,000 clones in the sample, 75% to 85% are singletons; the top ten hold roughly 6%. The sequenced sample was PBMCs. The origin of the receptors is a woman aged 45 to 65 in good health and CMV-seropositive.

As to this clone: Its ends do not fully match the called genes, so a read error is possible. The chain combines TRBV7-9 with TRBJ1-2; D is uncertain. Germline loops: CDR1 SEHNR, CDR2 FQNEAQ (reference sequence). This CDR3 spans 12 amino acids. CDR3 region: CSSSGENYGYTF. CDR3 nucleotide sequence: TGTTCCAGTTCGGGTGAGAACTATGGCTACACCTTC.

CDR3 nucleotides: TGTGCCAGCAGTGCCCGAGGGACAGCCGGGGGAAACACCATATATTTT. It yields the protein CASSARGTAGGNTIYF. The V and J genes are TRBV2 and TRBJ1-3; TRBD1 matches 7 bases. Germline V gene lookup returns CDR1 SNHLY and CDR2 FYNNEI. This CDR3 has 16 amino acids. Trimming at V came to 4 bases and at J to 4 bases, leaving 10 bases not matched to a gene.

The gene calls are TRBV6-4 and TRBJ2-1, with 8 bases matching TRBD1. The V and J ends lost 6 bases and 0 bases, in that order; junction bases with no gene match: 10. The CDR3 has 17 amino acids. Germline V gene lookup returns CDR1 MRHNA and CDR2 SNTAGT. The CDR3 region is CASSRAYTGGSYNEQFF. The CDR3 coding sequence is TGTGCCAGCAGCCGCGCCTACACAGGGGGCTCCTACAATGAGCAGTTCTTC.

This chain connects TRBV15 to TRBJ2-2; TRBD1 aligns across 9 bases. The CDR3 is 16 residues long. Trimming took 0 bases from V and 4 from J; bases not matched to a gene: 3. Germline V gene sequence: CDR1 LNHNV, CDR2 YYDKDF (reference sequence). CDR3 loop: CATSRDNRGPTGELFF. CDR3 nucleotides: TGTGCCACCAGCAGAGATAACAGGGGGCCCACCGGGGAGCTGTTTTTT.

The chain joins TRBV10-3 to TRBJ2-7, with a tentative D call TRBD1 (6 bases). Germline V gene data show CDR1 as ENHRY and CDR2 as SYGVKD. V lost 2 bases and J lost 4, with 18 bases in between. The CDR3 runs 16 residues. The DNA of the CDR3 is TGTGCCATCAGTGAGGAGAGGGCTTACAGGGATTACGAGCAGTACTTC. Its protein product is CAISEERAYRDYEQYF.

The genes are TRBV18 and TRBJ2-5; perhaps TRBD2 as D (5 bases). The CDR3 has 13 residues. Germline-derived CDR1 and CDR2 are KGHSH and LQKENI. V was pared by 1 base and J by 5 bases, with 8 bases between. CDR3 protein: CASSPLGGETQYF. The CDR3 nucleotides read TGTGCCAGCTCACCACTTGGCGGGGAGACCCAGTACTTC.

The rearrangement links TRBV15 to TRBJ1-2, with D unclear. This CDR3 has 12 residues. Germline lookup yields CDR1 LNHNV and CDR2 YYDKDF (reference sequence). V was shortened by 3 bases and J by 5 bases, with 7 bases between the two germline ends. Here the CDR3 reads CATSSKLYGYTF. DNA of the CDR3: TGTGCCACCAGCAGTAAACTTTATGGCTACACCTTC.

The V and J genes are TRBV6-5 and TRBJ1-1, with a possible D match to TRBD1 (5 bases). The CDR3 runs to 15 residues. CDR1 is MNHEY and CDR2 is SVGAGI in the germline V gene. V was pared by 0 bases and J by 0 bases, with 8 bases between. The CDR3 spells CASSYSTEMNTEAFF. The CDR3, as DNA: TGTGCCAGCAGTTACTCGACAGAGATGAACACTGAAGCTTTCTTT.

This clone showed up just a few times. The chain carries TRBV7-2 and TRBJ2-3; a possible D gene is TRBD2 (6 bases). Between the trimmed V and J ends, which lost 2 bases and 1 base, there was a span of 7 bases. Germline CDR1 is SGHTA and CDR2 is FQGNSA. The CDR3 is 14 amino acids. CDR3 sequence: CASSLWGGTDTQYF. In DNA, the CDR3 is TGTGCCAGCAGCTTATGGGGGGGCACAGATACGCAGTATTTT.

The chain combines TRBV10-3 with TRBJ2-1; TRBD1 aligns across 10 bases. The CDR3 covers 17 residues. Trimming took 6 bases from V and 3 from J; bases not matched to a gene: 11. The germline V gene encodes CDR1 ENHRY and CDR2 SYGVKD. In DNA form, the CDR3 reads TGTGCCATCAGCCCGGGACAGGGGAGGAGGGGCTACAATGAGCAGTTCTTC. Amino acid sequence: CAISPGQGRRGYNEQFF.

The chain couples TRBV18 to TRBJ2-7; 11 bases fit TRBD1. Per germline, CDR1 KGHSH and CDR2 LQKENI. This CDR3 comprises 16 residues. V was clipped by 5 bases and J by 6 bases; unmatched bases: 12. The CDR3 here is CASSFGQGALISEQYF. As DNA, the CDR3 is TGTGCCAGCTCATTCGGACAGGGGGCGCTTATAAGCGAGCAGTACTTC.

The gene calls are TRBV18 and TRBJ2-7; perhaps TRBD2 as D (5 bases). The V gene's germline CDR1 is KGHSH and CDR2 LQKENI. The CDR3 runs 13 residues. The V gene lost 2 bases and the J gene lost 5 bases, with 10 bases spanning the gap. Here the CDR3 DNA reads TGTGCCAGCTCACCATTGAGGGAGAACGAGCAGTACTTC. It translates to CASSPLRENEQYF.

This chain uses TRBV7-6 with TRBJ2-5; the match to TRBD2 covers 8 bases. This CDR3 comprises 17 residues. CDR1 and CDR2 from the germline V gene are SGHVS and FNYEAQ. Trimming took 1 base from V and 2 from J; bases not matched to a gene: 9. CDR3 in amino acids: CASSLGKGGGPQETQYF. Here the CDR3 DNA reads TGTGCCAGCAGCTTAGGGAAGGGCGGGGGGCCTCAAGAGACCCAGTACTTC.

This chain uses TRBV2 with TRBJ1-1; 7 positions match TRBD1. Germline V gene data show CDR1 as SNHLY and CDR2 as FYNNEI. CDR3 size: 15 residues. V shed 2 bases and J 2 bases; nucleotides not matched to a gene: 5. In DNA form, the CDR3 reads TGTGCCAGCAGTGAACGGGGACAGACCAACACTGAAGCTTTCTTT. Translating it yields CASSERGQTNTEAFF.

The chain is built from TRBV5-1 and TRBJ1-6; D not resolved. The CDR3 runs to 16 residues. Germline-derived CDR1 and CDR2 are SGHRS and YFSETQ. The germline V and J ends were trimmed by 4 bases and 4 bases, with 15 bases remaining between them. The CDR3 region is CASSLAGRPYNSPLHF. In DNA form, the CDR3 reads TGCGCCAGCAGCCTGGCCGGGAGACCTTATAATTCACCCCTCCACTTT. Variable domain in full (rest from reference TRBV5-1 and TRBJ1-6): KAGVTQTPRYLIKTRGQQVTLSCSPISGHRSVSWYQQTPGQGLQFLFEYFSETQRNKGNFPGRFSGRQFSNSRSEMNVSTLELGDSALYLCASSLAGRPYNSPLHFGNGTRLTVT.

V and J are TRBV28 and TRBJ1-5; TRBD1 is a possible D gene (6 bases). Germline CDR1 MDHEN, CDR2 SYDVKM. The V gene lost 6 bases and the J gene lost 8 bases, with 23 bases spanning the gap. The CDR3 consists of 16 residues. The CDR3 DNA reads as TGTGCCAGCAGGCCGACAGGATTGAAAGTGTTTAAGCCCCAGCATTTT. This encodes CASRPTGLKVFKPQHF.

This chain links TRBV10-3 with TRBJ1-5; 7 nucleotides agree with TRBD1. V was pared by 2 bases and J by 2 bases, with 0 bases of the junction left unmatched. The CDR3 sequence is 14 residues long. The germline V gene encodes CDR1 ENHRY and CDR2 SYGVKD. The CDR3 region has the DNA TGTGCCATCAGTGAGGACAGGGGCAATCAGCCCCAGCATTTT. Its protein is CAISEDRGNQPQHF.

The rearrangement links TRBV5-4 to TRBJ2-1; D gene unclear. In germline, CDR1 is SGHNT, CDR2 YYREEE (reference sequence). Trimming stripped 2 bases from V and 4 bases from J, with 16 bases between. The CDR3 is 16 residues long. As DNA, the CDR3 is TGTGCCAGCAGCTTCCTAGTCGAGGTGGGTTACAATGAGCAGTTCTTC. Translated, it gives CASSFLVEVGYNEQFF.

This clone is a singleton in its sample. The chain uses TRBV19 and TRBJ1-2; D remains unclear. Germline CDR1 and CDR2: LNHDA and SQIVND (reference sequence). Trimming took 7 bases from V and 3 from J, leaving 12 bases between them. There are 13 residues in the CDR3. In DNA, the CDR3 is TGTGCCAGTACGCCGGAGGGAGACTATGGCTACACCTTC. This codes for CASTPEGDYGYTF. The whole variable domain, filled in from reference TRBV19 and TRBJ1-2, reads DGGITQSPKYLFRKEGQNVTLSCEQNLNHDAMYWYRQDPGQGLRLIYYSQIVNDFQKGDIAEGYSVSREKKESFPLTVTSAQKNPTAFYLCASTPEGDYGYTFGSGTRLTVV.